The clone carrying this T cell receptor (beta chain) has more than one count but fewer than ten. Its antigen remains unidentified. The germline V and J ends were trimmed by 3 bases and 6 bases, with 17 bases remaining between them. The germline gives CDR1 SGHDT, CDR2 YYEEEE. The CDR3 consists of 15 residues. This entry comes from a study of cytomegalovirus exposure and HLA in healthy donors. Study-wide context: Earlier results showed 90 million to 120 million unique TCR beta sequences derived from about 179 million T cells. General study results and limits: In a later analysis, CMV-associated beta chains were mostly HLA-associated, it appeared. The classifier was said to identify cytomegalovirus status with high specificity and sensitivity. Being indistinguishable, some V segments were excluded, TRBV6-2 and TRBV6-3 among them.

The PCR used 60 Vbeta and 13 Jbeta primers. Generated by immunoSEQ multiplex PCR, the TCRdb table keeps only in-frame clones and is missing some. Altogether 100,000 or so clones are present, 74% being singletons, with the ten largest covering 2% to 3%. This sequence originates from a man in his forties or fifties in good health and CMV-seropositive. The sample comprised PBMCs. The chain links TRBV5-6 to TRBJ2-3; a weak D match, TRBD2 (6 bases). For the CDR3, the DNA is TGTGCCAGCAGCTCGGGGGAAGGGGAGCCGGATACGCAGTATTTT. It codes for CASSSGEGEPDTQYF.